Sequencing of this TCR beta chain was carried out in a study of T cells in localized non-small cell lung cancer. Findings of the study overall: Uninvolved adjacent lung had more T cell clonality than any other tissue, topping tumor. Overall survival was longer when the density of T cells in the blood was higher. A median roughly 57 of the top 100 tumor clones appeared in adjacent lung.

Sequencing used immunoSEQ multiplex PCR; TCRdb keeps in-frame clones, though not all of them. The sample contains about 31,000 clones, roughly 92% of which appear only once. A remark on this clone: Its cognate antigen is unknown. This CDR3 is also generated by other DNA sequences in the sample.

The CDR3 covers 12 residues. Germline V CDR1 and CDR2: LNHDA, SQIVND (reference sequence). V lost 5 bases and J 5 bases, leaving 9 bases between the germline ends. The sequence was collected from a woman between 35 and 70 years old with stage I lung adenocarcinoma. The material was peripheral blood, obtained before any cancer treatment. The genes are TRBV19 and TRBJ1-2, with unresolved D. The CDR3 loop reads CASSPTGYGYTF. DNA for the CDR3: TGTGCCAGTAGTCCCACGGGGTATGGCTACACCTTC.